The present entry profiles one TCR beta chain with its context. Its specificity is unknown. The same CDR3 also results from other DNA sequences found in this sample. This sample was taken from a study of T cell responses to AZD1222 COVID-19 vaccine. Study results and limitations: Baseline serostatus was positive in only a handful of AZD1222 recipients.

Assay used: immunoSEQ multiplex PCR; TCRdb lists only in-frame clones, some missing. The table shows more than 70,000 clones, with around 84% occurring only once. The sequencing here drew on peripheral blood, taken on day 0 of AZD1222 vaccination. The clonotype was recovered from an adult in good health.

For the CDR3, the DNA is TGTGCCAGCAGTTTTCCGGGGTACAATGAGCAGTTCTTC. This gives the protein CASSFPGYNEQFF. The chain joins TRBV27 to TRBJ2-1; a weak D match, TRBD2 (5 bases). This CDR3 spans 13 amino acids. CDR1 MNHEY and CDR2 SMNVEV come from the germline V gene (reference sequence). Trimming removed 3 bases from V and 4 bases from J, with 7 bases in between.